The 9 T cell receptor beta chains given below trace back to one sample, sequenced in a study of cytomegalovirus exposure and HLA in healthy donors. The PCR ran on 60 Vbeta and 13 Jbeta primers. Profiled with immunoSEQ multiplex PCR; TCRdb holds only in-frame clones, not every one. This table holds some 120,000 clones, 65% to 80% found once. Sequenced material: PBMCs. These receptors all stem from a human donor in good health.

The gene calls are TRBV5-1 and TRBJ2-5; 9 bases match TRBD1. The CDR3 extends over 14 amino acids. Germline V gene lookup returns CDR1 SGHRS and CDR2 YFSETQ. V lost 2 bases, J lost 5 bases, and 4 bases stayed unmatched. CDR3 in DNA: TGCGCCAGCAGCTTTACAGGGGGCTCGGAGACCCAGTACTTC. This translates into CASSFTGGSETQYF.

This clone was recorded once. The chain employs TRBV27 and TRBJ1-1; TRBD1 is a possible D gene (5 bases). Germline V gene data show CDR1 as MNHEY and CDR2 as SMNVEV (reference sequence). V gave up 10 bases and J gave up 2 bases, with 14 bases separating them. The CDR3 consists of 13 residues. This CDR3 is CATQLQGNTEAFF. Here the CDR3 DNA reads TGTGCCACCCAACTCCAGGGAAACACTGAAGCTTTCTTT.

The chain recombines TRBV2 with TRBJ2-4; TRBD2 matches 10 bases. The CDR3 totals 17 residues. The V segment lost 2 bases and the J segment 3 bases; nucleotides outside the gene matches: 7. Per the germline V gene, CDR1 is SNHLY and CDR2 is FYNNEI. This CDR3 reads CASSELAGVVGKNIQYF. CDR3 nucleotides: TGTGCCAGCAGTGAACTAGCGGGAGTCGTAGGCAAAAACATTCAGTACTTC. The full variable domain, with the rest looked up from reference TRBV2 and TRBJ2-4, is EPEVTQTPSHQVTQMGQEVILRCVPISNHLYFYWYRQILGQKVEFLVSFYNNEISEKSEIFDDQFSVERPDGSNFTLKIRSTKLEDSAMYFCASSELAGVVGKNIQYFGAGTRLSVL.

The chain carries TRBV5-1 and TRBJ1-2; no clear D. CDR1 and CDR2 from the germline V gene are SGHRS and YFSETQ. The CDR3 length is 14 residues. Trimming took off 0 bases at V and 5 bases at J, with 11 bases between the two ends. CDR3 in DNA: TGCGCCAGCAGCTTGGATGGGAGCCCTTATGGCTACACCTTC. Its protein product is CASSLDGSPYGYTF.

The chain combines TRBV10-2 with TRBJ2-2, with 16 bases identical to TRBD2. Per germline, CDR1 WSHSY and CDR2 SAAADI. The ends lost 6 bases at V and 3 bases at J; junction bases unmatched: 10. The CDR3 consists of 19 residues. The DNA of the CDR3 is TGCGCCAGCAGCGGACCGGGACTAGCGGGAGGGCAGGACACCGGGGAGCTGTTTTTT. Protein sequence: CASSGPGLAGGQDTGELFF.

The genes are TRBV5-1 and TRBJ1-1, with D tentatively TRBD1 (5 bases). V gave up 0 bases and J gave up 0 bases, with 9 bases separating them. Germline loops: CDR1 SGHRS, CDR2 YFSETQ. CDR3 length: 15 residues. The CDR3 coding sequence is TGCGCCAGCAGCTTGGTCCCAGGGTTGAACACTGAAGCTTTCTTT. This translates into CASSLVPGLNTEAFF.

The chain links TRBV11-2 to TRBJ2-2; 8 bases match TRBD2. Germline trimming cut 7 bases from V and 2 bases from J; bases unmatched to any gene: 18. Germline V gives CDR1 SGHAT, CDR2 FQNNGV. The CDR3 consists of 19 residues. CDR3 sequence: CASKPTGTSDPSNTGELFF. The CDR3 DNA is TGTGCCAGCAAACCTACCGGGACTAGTGATCCCTCTAACACCGGGGAGCTGTTTTTT.

The chain has TRBV6-1 and TRBJ2-7; D is perhaps TRBD2 (6 bases). The CDR3 runs 13 residues. With 11 bases removed from V and 2 bases from J, the gap between germline ends came to 16 bases. Germline CDR1 reads MNHNS; CDR2 reads SASEGT. CDR3: CAGSSSVAYEQYF. DNA for the CDR3: TGTGCCGGGTCCTCTAGCGTAGCCTACGAGCAGTACTTC.

This rearrangement joins TRBV10-2 to TRBJ1-5; D is ambiguous. Trimming removed 10 bases from V and 3 bases from J, with 13 bases in between. The length of the CDR3 is 13 residues. Looked up from germline, CDR1 is WSHSY and CDR2 is SAAADI. The CDR3 coding sequence is TGCGCCACCAGAGACACGCTCAATCAGCCCCAGCATTTT. This translates into CATRDTLNQPQHF.